Shown below are 12 T cell receptor beta chains from a single sample sequenced in a study of cytomegalovirus exposure and HLA in healthy donors. Assay used: immunoSEQ multiplex PCR; TCRdb lists only in-frame clones, some missing. The table records around 400,000 clones, about nine tenths of them present only once. The sequenced sample was PBMCs. The receptors stem from a woman aged 18-29 years in good health and CMV-seronegative.

The chain carries TRBV6-6 and TRBJ2-7; D perhaps matches TRBD2 (6 bases). V lost 6 bases, J lost 2 bases, and 14 bases lay in between. Germline CDR1 is MNHNY and CDR2 is SVGAGI (reference sequence). This CDR3 comprises 14 residues. The CDR3 region has the DNA TGTGCCAGCAGGACTCTGGAGGGTACCTACGAGCAGTACTTC. As protein: CASRTLEGTYEQYF.

The V gene is TRBV5-1, the J gene TRBJ1-2; TRBD1 might be the D (6 bases). CDR1 is SGHRS and CDR2 is YFSETQ in the germline V gene. This CDR3 comprises 13 residues. The V gene lost 3 bases and the J gene lost 4 bases, with 10 bases spanning the gap. This CDR3 reads CASSSDSTYGYTF. The CDR3 nucleotides are TGCGCCAGCAGCTCGGACAGTACCTATGGCTACACCTTC.

The chain couples TRBV5-5 to TRBJ2-7, with a tentative D call TRBD2 (5 bases). This CDR3 comprises 15 residues. The V gene's germline CDR1 is SGHKS and CDR2 YYEKEE (reference sequence). Trimming took off 2 bases at V and 2 bases at J, with 14 bases between the two ends. This CDR3 is CASSLSQRAAYEQYF. The CDR3 DNA reads as TGTGCCAGCAGCTTATCGCAGAGGGCTGCCTACGAGCAGTACTTC.

This clone was recorded only once. The chain couples TRBV4-1 to TRBJ1-5; perhaps TRBD1 as D (5 bases). Germline V gene data show CDR1 as MGHRA and CDR2 as YSYEKL. The CDR3 consists of 14 residues. The germline V and J ends were trimmed by 6 bases and 4 bases, with 13 bases remaining between them. CDR3 nucleotide sequence: TGCGCCAGCAGTAGACGGGGGGATAATCAGCCCCAGCATTTT. The encoded protein is CASSRRGDNQPQHF.

The genes are TRBV28 and TRBJ1-1; D is perhaps TRBD1 (6 bases). The length of the CDR3 is 16 residues. Trimming took 8 bases from V and 1 from J, leaving 20 bases between them. Germline lookup yields CDR1 MDHEN and CDR2 SYDVKM. This CDR3 is CASAIPFQTGNTEAFF. The CDR3, as DNA: TGTGCCAGCGCTATCCCCTTTCAGACAGGGAACACTGAAGCTTTCTTT.

The chain is built from TRBV5-4 and TRBJ2-1; 11 positions agree with TRBD2. The germline V gene encodes CDR1 SGHNT and CDR2 YYREEE (reference sequence). The CDR3 is 15 residues long. After removal of 2 bases from V and 7 bases from J, the junction contained 5 bases not matched to a gene. CDR3 residues: CASSFSGRAVNEQFF. CDR3 sequence (DNA): TGTGCCAGCAGCTTTAGCGGGAGGGCCGTGAATGAGCAGTTCTTC. The whole variable domain, remainder taken from reference TRBV5-4 and TRBJ2-1, is ETGVTQSPTHLIKTRGQQVTLRCSSQSGHNTVSWYQQALGQGPQFIFQYYREEENGRGNFPPRFSGLQFPNYSSELNVNALELDDSALYLCASSFSGRAVNEQFFGPGTRLTVL.

Points on this clone: The identical CDR3 is also encoded by other nucleotide sequences in the sample. The chain joins TRBV28 to TRBJ1-1, with 7 bases lining up with TRBD1. The V and J ends lost 5 bases and 0 bases, in that order; junction bases with no gene match: 3. From germline, CDR1 is MDHEN and CDR2 SYDVKM. The CDR3 length is 14 residues. The CDR3 is CASSLGQLNTEAFF. The CDR3 DNA reads as TGTGCCAGCAGTCTGGGACAGTTGAACACTGAAGCTTTCTTT.

This clone showed up just once. The chain combines TRBV5-4 with TRBJ2-7; tentatively, D is TRBD2 (5 bases). This CDR3 has 13 residues. Germline assignment: CDR1 SGHNT and CDR2 YYREEE (reference sequence). V lost 4 bases to trimming and J lost 7 bases, with 15 bases between them. The CDR3 bases are TGTGCCAGCAGCCACAATCCCCCGGGGGAGCAGTACTTC. Protein product: CASSHNPPGEQYF.

Here the CDR3 DNA reads TGTGCCAGCAGCTTGGGGGCCGCCGCCGGGGCAGATACGCAGTATTTT. Translation: CASSLGAAAGADTQYF. The chain uses TRBV7-3 and TRBJ2-3; D may be TRBD1 (6 bases). The germline CDR1 and CDR2 sequences are SGHTA and FQGTGA. The CDR3 contains 16 residues. V shed 3 bases and J shed 4 bases, with 17 bases lying between them.

The gene calls are TRBV30 and TRBJ2-1; tentative D call: TRBD2 (7 bases). The germline CDR1 and CDR2 sequences are GTSNPN and SVGIG (reference sequence). The CDR3 loop spans 16 amino acids. The V gene lost 0 bases and the J gene lost 6 bases, with 18 bases spanning the gap. The DNA of the CDR3 is TGTGCCTGGAGTGTATTAGGGGGGGCTATGGGCAATGAGCAGTTCTTC. It translates to CAWSVLGGAMGNEQFF.

The chain employs TRBV6-5 and TRBJ2-7; TRBD1 aligns across 7 bases. This CDR3 has 13 amino acids. Trimming removed 5 bases from V and 5 bases from J; junction bases left unmatched: 6. Germline CDR1 MNHEY, CDR2 SVGAGI. This CDR3 reads CASSHRGWHEQYF. The CDR3 nucleotides are TGTGCCAGCAGTCACAGGGGTTGGCACGAGCAGTACTTC.

There are a few counts of this clone. V gene TRBV5-1 combines with J gene TRBJ1-1, with 8 bases identical to TRBD1. Unmatched junction bases numbered 6, after V lost 6 bases and J lost 2 bases. Germline V gene lookup returns CDR1 SGHRS and CDR2 YFSETQ. The CDR3 runs to 14 residues. CDR3 loop: CASTRTGRNTEAFF. The DNA for the CDR3 is TGCGCCAGCACCCGGACAGGGCGAAACACTGAAGCTTTCTTT.